Following are 15 T cell receptor beta chains from one sample sequenced in a study of blood T cell repertoires in COVID-19. Only in-frame clones appear in the TCRdb table, and some are missing; sequencing was by immunoSEQ multiplex PCR. This sample carries around 160,000 clones, around 80% of them seen once, and the ten largest clones take approximately 14%. Sample: peripheral blood. The receptor set was obtained from a human donor with acute or convalescent COVID-19. The donor label of this sample is uncertain.

V is TRBV5-1 and J is TRBJ2-3, with 10 bases matching TRBD1. Germline loops: CDR1 SGHRS, CDR2 YFSETQ. The CDR3 length is 17 residues. J lost 4 bases, V lost 2 bases, and 10 bases had no gene match. CDR3 in DNA: TGCGCCAGCAGCTTCCCCAGGACAGGGGGGTACGCAGATACGCAGTATTTT. It is translated as CASSFPRTGGYADTQYF.

This sequence joins TRBV6-5 and TRBJ1-1; the D is unclear. Trimming took off 2 bases at V and 5 bases at J, with 9 bases between the two ends. CDR1 MNHEY and CDR2 SVGAGI come from the germline V gene. This CDR3 has 13 residues. CDR3 residues: CASSYQRGTEAFF. The CDR3 DNA is TGTGCCAGCAGTTACCAAAGAGGGACTGAAGCTTTCTTT.

The chain employs TRBV7-2 and TRBJ1-5; TRBD1 is a possible D gene (5 bases). Trimming took off 0 bases at V and 5 bases at J, with 11 bases between the two ends. This CDR3 spans 15 amino acids. Germline CDR1 and CDR2: SGHTA and FQGNSA. DNA for the CDR3: TGTGCCAGCAGCTTAGCGCGTACAGGTGATCAGCCCCAGCATTTT. Residues: CASSLARTGDQPQHF.

The chain carries TRBV6-5 and TRBJ2-7; possibly TRBD2 for D (5 bases). Germline V gene lookup returns CDR1 MNHEY and CDR2 SVGAGI. V lost 5 bases to trimming and J lost 0 bases, with 14 bases between them. The CDR3 sequence is 15 residues long. As DNA, the CDR3 is TGTGCCAGCAGTCCCTTTGGAGGTAGCTCCTACGAGCAGTACTTC. Its protein is CASSPFGGSSYEQYF.

V usage is TRBV3-1 (or the pseudogene TRBV3-2) and J usage is TRBJ2-1; tentative D call: TRBD1 (6 bases). Per the germline V gene, CDR1 is LGHDT and CDR2 is YNNKEL (reference sequence). The V end lost 3 bases, the J end lost 11 bases, and 8 bases lay between the germline ends. This CDR3 has 11 amino acids. CDR3 bases: TGTGCCAGCAGCCACGGACAGAAGCAGTTCTTC. Protein product: CASSHGQKQFF.

The chain uses TRBV19 and TRBJ1-2; TRBD1 might be the D (6 bases). With 6 bases removed from V and 4 bases from J, the gap between germline ends came to 15 bases. This CDR3 comprises 14 residues. Germline CDR1 and CDR2: LNHDA and SQIVND (reference sequence). The chain's CDR3 is CASSLLQGSYGYTF. The CDR3 coding sequence is TGTGCCAGTAGCCTCCTCCAGGGGTCCTATGGCTACACCTTC. The full variable domain, its missing parts supplied by reference TRBV19 and TRBJ1-2, is DGGITQSPKYLFRKEGQNVTLSCEQNLNHDAMYWYRQDPGQGLRLIYYSQIVNDFQKGDIAEGYSVSREKKESFPLTVTSAQKNPTAFYLCASSLLQGSYGYTFGSGTRLTVV.

The chain uses TRBV4-1 and TRBJ2-7; D may be TRBD1 (6 bases). V lost 4 bases and J 5 bases, leaving 21 bases between the germline ends. Germline CDR1 MGHRA, CDR2 YSYEKL. The length of the CDR3 is 16 residues. The CDR3 nucleotides read TGCGCCAGCAGCCGAACCTCGTCGCAGGGGAAGGACGAGCAGTACTTC. It codes for CASSRTSSQGKDEQYF.

The rearrangement links TRBV5-1 to TRBJ2-1; 8 positions agree with TRBD1. V lost 2 bases, J lost 4 bases, and 8 bases stayed unmatched. The CDR3 extends over 16 amino acids. The germline CDR1 and CDR2 sequences are SGHRS and YFSETQ. CDR3 residues: CASSLTGTGPYNEQFF. The DNA for the CDR3 is TGCGCCAGCAGCTTAACCGGGACAGGCCCTTACAATGAGCAGTTCTTC.

V is TRBV5-6 and J is TRBJ1-6; the D gene is possibly TRBD1 (5 bases). Per the germline V gene, CDR1 is SGHDT and CDR2 is YYEEEE. The CDR3 contains 15 residues. Trimming took 0 bases from V and 3 from J, leaving 7 bases between them. The CDR3 loop reads CASSLGQIYNSPLHF. CDR3 DNA sequence: TGTGCCAGCAGCTTGGGACAGATCTATAATTCACCCCTCCACTTT.

This sequence joins TRBV4-3 and TRBJ1-5, with D possibly TRBD1 on 5 matching bases. This CDR3 comprises 14 residues. V was cut by 1 base and J by 5 bases, with 9 bases left in between. The germline CDR1 and CDR2 sequences are LGHNA and YSLEER. The CDR3 DNA sequence: TGCGCCAGCAGCCAAGGAAGGGGCGATCAGCCCCAGCATTTT. Translation gives CASSQGRGDQPQHF.

This clone was seen only once. The gene calls are TRBV6-2 or TRBV6-3 and TRBJ2-7; D not resolved. This CDR3 region has 13 residues. Trimming pared 0 bases from V and 5 bases from J, leaving 8 bases between. Germline V CDR1 and CDR2: MNHEY, SVGEGT. CDR3 loop: CASSYSRSNEQYF. CDR3 nucleotide sequence: TGTGCCAGCAGTTACTCGAGAAGCAACGAGCAGTACTTC.

V and J are TRBV5-5 and TRBJ2-5; TRBD2 matches at 8 bases. The CDR3 has 13 amino acids. Trimming cost V 4 bases and J 5 bases; bases outside gene matches: 4. CDR1 and CDR2 (germline): SGHKS, YYEKEE (reference sequence). As DNA, the CDR3 is TGTGCCAGCAGCCCCCAGCGGGGGGAGACCCAGTACTTC. Its protein is CASSPQRGETQYF. Combining the CDR3 with reference TRBV5-5 and TRBJ2-5 gives the whole variable domain DAGVTQSPTHLIKTRGQQVTLRCSPISGHKSVSWYQQVLGQGPQFIFQYYEKEERGRGNFPDRFSARQFPNYSSELNVNALLLGDSALYLCASSPQRGETQYFGPGTRLLVL.

The gene calls are TRBV10-3 and TRBJ1-5; tentative D call: TRBD1 (5 bases). CDR3 length: 13 amino acids. Per the germline V gene, CDR1 is ENHRY and CDR2 is SYGVKD. V shed 4 bases and J shed 6 bases, with 10 bases lying between them. CDR3 in DNA: TGTGCCATCAGTGCGGGGGGGGGTCAGCCCCAGCATTTT. Protein product: CAISAGGGQPQHF.

The rearrangement links TRBV5-4 to TRBJ1-2, with a tentative D call TRBD1 (5 bases). The V end was cut by 4 bases, the J end by 3 bases, with 16 bases between. Germline V gene lookup returns CDR1 SGHNT and CDR2 YYREEE (reference sequence). CDR3 length: 15 residues. The CDR3 reads CASSTGTPGHYGYTF. CDR3 nucleotides: TGTGCCAGCAGCACCGGGACTCCTGGGCACTATGGCTACACCTTC. The full variable domain, with the rest looked up from reference TRBV5-4 and TRBJ1-2, is ETGVTQSPTHLIKTRGQQVTLRCSSQSGHNTVSWYQQALGQGPQFIFQYYREEENGRGNFPPRFSGLQFPNYSSELNVNALELDDSALYLCASSTGTPGHYGYTFGSGTRLTVV.

The V call is TRBV4-3, the J call TRBJ2-1, with D possibly matching TRBD1 (6 bases). Between the trimmed V and J ends, which lost 0 bases and 13 bases, there was a span of 13 bases. The CDR3 totals 13 residues. Germline CDR1 reads LGHNA; CDR2 reads YSLEER. CDR3 coding DNA: TGCGCCAGCAGCCAAGAGGGGGCCCTCCCCCAGTTCTTC. Translation gives CASSQEGALPQFF.